The T cell receptor beta chain under discussion was sequenced for a study of blood T cell repertoires in COVID-19. Profiled with immunoSEQ multiplex PCR; TCRdb holds only in-frame clones, not every one. The sample includes approximately 190,000 clones, roughly 82% seen only once; the top ten take less than 5.5%. The CDR3 runs 16 residues. The germline V and J ends were trimmed by 6 bases and 10 bases, with 22 bases remaining between them. CDR1 and CDR2 (germline): MNHEY, SVGEGT. This rearrangement joins TRBV6-2 or TRBV6-3 to TRBJ1-6; D gene uncertain. Sequenced sample: PBMCs or T cells enriched from blood (not recorded which). The receptor comes from a woman aged 55-69 years with acute COVID-19. The CDR3 sequence is CASSPEVYTTWSPLHF. CDR3 bases: TGTGCCAGCAGCCCCGAGGTTTACACGACGTGGTCACCCCTCCACTTT.